The rows below give T cell receptor beta chains drawn from one sample of a study of regulatory T cells in long-lasting Graves disease. MiXCR, run by TCRdb on the multiplex PCR reads, gives a single entry per CDR3 protein. This sample has about 470,000 distinct CDR3 sequences, with around 20% found just once. The sequencing here drew on peripheral blood mononuclear cells (PBMCs), taken when the disease was refractory, from a patient treated with antithyroid drugs. These TCRs come from a female donor with Graves disease. CDR3s leave out the opening cysteine and the closing phenylalanine or tryptophan. The order of the fields is V gene, CDR3 length, J gene, CDR3 protein.

TRBV5-1	16	TRBJ2-2	ASSLTPWLAENTGELF
TRBV19	13	TRBJ2-1	ASSKQGRLNNEQF
TRBV7-9	13	TRBJ2-5	ASSPTSWGQETQY
TRBV12-3/TRBV12-4	15	TRBJ2-2	ASRTSVGGPDTGELF
TRBV28	12	TRBJ2-1	ASRDSSSYNEQF
TRBV6-2/TRBV6-3	15	TRBJ2-3	ASSYGTSGLSTDTQY
TRBV6-9	13	TRBJ1-1	ASSYVGRMNTEAF
TRBV6-1	17	TRBJ2-2	ASSTALGDRGHLSGELF
TRBV30	11	TRBJ2-5	AWTRLAGETQY
TRBV11-2	15	TRBJ1-2	ASSLDLLGANVRGYT
TRBV7-9	13	TRBJ2-7	ASSLAGPSSREQY
TRBV20-1	14	TRBJ2-6	SARGRVGSGANVLT
TRBV18	12	TRBJ1-1	ASQQEGGWTEAF
TRBV5-1	15	TRBJ1-1	ASSYDSSDRTYTEAF
TRBV7-3	10	TRBJ2-3	ASSPQGDTQY
TRBV6-1	18	TRBJ2-2	ASSRQSVISGSGFTGELF
TRBV30	11	TRBJ2-3	AWSEGLSDTQY
TRBV18	12	TRBJ2-7	ASSSLVSSFEQY
TRBV19	13	TRBJ1-5	ASSKVHGSNQPQH
TRBV6-1	12	TRBJ1-4	ASSQGTAHEKLF
TRBV28	15	TRBJ2-1	ASSPYPGLAGKNEQF
TRBV7-9	14	TRBJ2-2	ASSSLALGSSGELF
TRBV27	16	TRBJ2-3	ASKRTSGRSFSTDTQY
TRBV24-1	14	TRBJ2-3	ATSDAPGLAGDTQY
TRBV4-1	14	TRBJ2-7	ASSQTPGQGSYEQY
TRBV7-9	13	TRBJ2-7	ASSLEGRGDYEQY
TRBV7-9	10	TRBJ1-1	ASSHMRGEAF
TRBV4-1	12	TRBJ2-5	ASSQGGAGETQY
TRBV28	12	TRBJ1-1	ASSPGTGYTEAF
TRBV18	14	TRBJ2-7	ASSPGDRLPFYEQY
TRBV9	16	TRBJ2-2	ASSDTLEDGENTGELF
TRBV10-2	12	TRBJ2-7	ASTPTGKHYEQY
TRBV12-3/TRBV12-4	12	TRBJ2-1	ASSDGGPGDEQF
TRBV7-3	15	TRBJ2-2	ASSLAQEFTNTGELF
TRBV6-9	13	TRBJ1-1	ARIQMRTLTGGAF
TRBV7-2	13	TRBJ1-2	ASSSWTGVNYGYT
TRBV24-1	17	TRBJ1-2	ATSDLPLAGTGNFYGYT
TRBV28	11	TRBJ2-1	ASSLISGGEQF
TRBV12-3/TRBV12-4	12	TRBJ1-1	ASSLQGLGTEAF
TRBV7-9	13	TRBJ2-7	ASSLPGGGLYEQY
TRBV20-1	13	TRBJ1-2	SASAAGTGGYGYT
TRBV20-1	14	TRBJ2-2	SATMGLAGNTGELF
TRBV5-6	14	TRBJ1-6	ASSSDRGDRNSPLH
TRBV6-5	12	TRBJ1-5	ASSYGQNNQPQH
TRBV6-1	11	TRBJ1-5	AIKGGAWQPQH
TRBV5-1	12	TRBJ2-7	ASSFDWGTYEQY
TRBV6-2/TRBV6-3	11	TRBJ1-2	ASSVPNREGYT
TRBV29-1	13	TRBJ2-7	SVSGIRTNPYEQY
TRBV7-6	15	TRBJ2-6	ASSSSRTGSGANVLT
TRBV7-8	13	TRBJ1-5	ASSLGDRPNQPQH
TRBV6-1	11	TRBJ2-1	ASTAGGGDEQF
TRBV12-3/TRBV12-4	13	TRBJ2-2	ASSRTSGGTGELF
TRBV6-2/TRBV6-3	15	TRBJ1-1	ASSYSMAGRSFTEAF
TRBV6-4	15	TRBJ1-1	ASSGGALYPGDTEAF
TRBV20-1	14	TRBJ2-2	SAQLSGTLNTGELF
TRBV4-3	7	TRBJ2-7	ASSQDRG
TRBV12-5	14	TRBJ2-6	ASGIRRGIGANVLT
TRBV20-1	12	TRBJ2-7	SARPVGLAGEQY
TRBV27	12	TRBJ1-2	ASSFRAGTGGYT
TRBV28	15	TRBJ2-5	ASRRRRTSGDQETQY